These T cell receptor beta chains were read from a single sample in a study of human T cells and chemical hapten exposure. TCRdb reprocessed the RACE reads with MiXCR, giving one entry per CDR3 protein. The sample comprises about 71,000 distinct CDR3 sequences, approximately 9.4% of which are singletons, and roughly 3.3% rests with the top ten. Here the sequenced sample was whole blood, taken in connection with sensitization to the hapten diphenylcyclopropenone (DPC). These receptors came from a woman aged 40 to 50 with alopecia areata. Some clones in this sample may be carry-over from other donors' samples. The CDR3 runs from the conserved cysteine through the conserved F or W. A D gene is named only where the DNA matches it firmly. The size of a clone is reported for some rows only, either as once, few or many, or as a class for expanded clones.

v_gene	abundance	j_gene	d_gene	CDR3nt	CDR3aa
TRBV5-1	many	TRBJ2-7	TRBD2	TGCGCCAGCAGCCAGGGACTAGCGGGATTAAGCTCCTACGAGCAGTACTTC	CASSQGLAGLSSYEQYF
TRBV4-2	few	TRBJ2-5	-	TGTGCCAGCAGCCGCGGACCTCAAGAGACCCAGTACTTC	CASSRGPQETQYF
TRBV20-1	-	TRBJ2-5	TRBD2	TGCAGTGCTAGAGATCAGGGCCTATCTAGACTAGCGGACCAAGAGACCCAGTACTTC	CSARDQGLSRLADQETQYF
TRBV7-2	-	TRBJ2-4	-	TGTGCCAGCAGCCTGTCCCCGCTCTCGACGGGAAACATTCAGTACTTC	CASSLSPLSTGNIQYF
TRBV27	many	TRBJ2-7	-	TGTGCCAGCAGTTCAGGACAGAACAACGAGCAGTACTTC	CASSSGQNNEQYF
TRBV9	many	TRBJ2-1	-	TGTGCCAGCAGCCCTGCCAATGAGCAGTTCTTC	CASSPANEQFF
TRBV2	few	TRBJ1-2	-	TGTGCCCGAGGGGGGCAGAGAGGCTACACCTTC	CARGGQRGYTF
TRBV6-6	few	TRBJ2-4	-	TGTGCCAGCAGCCCTACTCTCCGACAGATGGGCTTC	CASSPTLRQMGF
TRBV4-1	-	TRBJ2-5	-	TGCGCCAGCAGCCAGGCAGCGGGCAAAGAGACCCAGTACTTC	CASSQAAGKETQYF
TRBV20-1	-	TRBJ1-4	-	TGCAGTGCCCTCCTTCCGGGACGGAATAATGAAAAACTGTTTTTT	CSALLPGRNNEKLFF
TRBV20-1	many	TRBJ2-7	-	TGCAGTGCTAGCCAGGCGACCTACGAGCAGTACTTC	CSASQATYEQYF
TRBV6-2/TRBV6-3	-	TRBJ2-1	TRBD2	TGTGCCAGCAGGAGCGGGGGGGCCGCCTACAATGAGCAGTTCTTC	CASRSGGAAYNEQFF
TRBV11-2	few	TRBJ2-6	-	TGTGCCAGCAGCTTGAGTTCGGCATTCTCTGGGGCCAACGTCCTGACTTTC	CASSLSSAFSGANVLTF
TRBV27	many	TRBJ2-7	-	TGTGCCAGCAGCTCCTCGAAGTCGGGGAACGAGCAGTACTTC	CASSSSKSGNEQYF
TRBV20-1	many	TRBJ2-3	-	TGCAGTGCTCCGTCCGGGGGAAGCACAGATACGCAGTATTTT	CSAPSGGSTDTQYF
TRBV27	many	TRBJ1-1	-	TGTGCCAGCAGTTTGGGGGGGGGCAACACTGAAGCTTTCTTT	CASSLGGGNTEAFF
TRBV2	-	TRBJ2-1	TRBD1	TGTGCCAGCAGTGAGGCTTTCCTGGTAGGGACAGGGAGGTTCTTC	CASSEAFLVGTGRFF
TRBV7-2	many	TRBJ2-5	-	TGTGCCAGCAGCTTAAGACAGACAGAGACCCAGTACTTC	CASSLRQTETQYF
TRBV5-1	-	TRBJ1-4	-	TGCGCCAGCAGCTCCCACGGGGGCGAGGAAAAACTGTTTTTT	CASSSHGGEEKLFF
TRBV6-2/TRBV6-3	-	TRBJ2-2	-	TGTGCCAGCAGTTGGATCAGGACCGGGGAGCTGTTTTTT	CASSWIRTGELFF
TRBV24-1	many	TRBJ2-3	TRBD1	TGTGCCACCAGTGAGACCGGACAGGACAGTGTCACAGATACGCAGTATTTT	CATSETGQDSVTDTQYF
TRBV2	many	TRBJ2-3	TRBD1	TGTGCCAGTGACAGGGCGGGCGATATGAGCACAGATACGCAGTATTTT	CASDRAGDMSTDTQYF
TRBV2	many	TRBJ2-4	TRBD1	TGTGCCAGCAGTCCCGACAGGGGTGTGGCAAACATTCAGTACTTC	CASSPDRGVANIQYF
TRBV24-1	many	TRBJ1-2	-	TGTGCCACCAGTGGATTGACTTTTAACTATGGCTACACCTTC	CATSGLTFNYGYTF